This passage covers 32 T cell receptor beta chains from one sample sequenced in a study of T cells in Graves' hyperthyroidism and ophthalmopathy. TCR beta CDR3 region amplification was performed from RNA transcripts. HTBI primers were used for first-round RT-PCR of the TCR CDR3. TCRdb re-called the multiplex PCR reads with MiXCR, one entry per CDR3 protein. This sample yields under 650,000 distinct CDR3 sequences, of which 15% to 20% are seen a single time; over 3.5% belongs to the top ten. Specimen: blood. The receptors were gathered from a woman aged 25 to 39 with Graves' hyperthyroidism.

Ten or more counts support this clonotype. The chain combines TRBV5-1 with TRBJ1-1; no firm D call. With 3 bases removed from V and 0 bases from J, the gap between germline ends came to 15 bases. The CDR3 has 16 amino acids. Germline V lookup: CDR1 SGHRS, CDR2 YFSETQ. CDR3 residues: CASSSDVRGLNTEAFF. The DNA of the CDR3 is TGCGCCAGCAGCTCGGACGTGCGAGGGTTGAACACTGAAGCTTTCTTT.

Note on this clonotype: A much larger clone differs from this one at a single base, so this may be a read error. J is TRBJ2-3 and V is TRBV20-1, with D tentatively TRBD1 (6 bases). CDR3 length: 13 residues. The germline CDR1 and CDR2 sequences are DFQATT and SNEGSKA (reference sequence). CDR3 loop: CSAARGSKDTQYF. The CDR3 DNA reads as TGCAGTGCCGCCAGGGGTAGCAAAGATACGCAGTATTTT.

J is TRBJ2-1 and V is TRBV4-2; 8 nucleotides align to TRBD2. The junction had 9 bases not matched to a gene; V was cut back by 4 bases and J by 7 bases. Germline CDR1 and CDR2: LGHNA and YNFKEQ. This CDR3 region has 15 residues. CDR3 sequence: CASSPPGLGVNEQFF. DNA of the CDR3: TGTGCCAGCAGCCCCCCGGGACTAGGTGTAAATGAGCAGTTCTTC.

This chain joins TRBV12-3 or TRBV12-4 and TRBJ2-7; either TRBD1 or TRBD2 may supply D (6 bases each). The CDR3 has 15 amino acids. Trimming pared 3 bases from V and 7 bases from J, leaving 19 bases between. The DNA for the CDR3 is TGTGCCAGCAGTTTTTTTTCGAGGGGGGCCGAGGAGCAGTACTTC. Protein product: CASSFFSRGAEEQYF.

This clonotype appeared a few times. The chain combines TRBV7-2 with TRBJ2-3; no clear D. The CDR3 runs to 16 residues. The V gene's germline CDR1 is SGHTA and CDR2 FQGNSA. Deletions cut 1 base from V and 0 bases from J, with 11 bases between. DNA for the CDR3: TGTGCCAGCAGCTTAGTCGCAGTTGCTAGCACAGATACGCAGTATTTT. It encodes CASSLVAVASTDTQYF.

This chain uses TRBV6-1 with TRBJ1-2; D is possibly TRBD1 (5 bases). V gave up 7 bases and J gave up 2 bases, with 20 bases separating them. Germline V gene sequence: CDR1 MNHNS, CDR2 SASEGT. There are 16 residues in the CDR3. Here the CDR3 reads CASNPIGPRGNYGYTF. DNA for the CDR3: TGTGCCAGCAACCCAATAGGGCCGAGGGGAAACTATGGCTACACCTTC.

J is TRBJ2-3 and V is TRBV7-2; D may be TRBD2 (6 bases). Trimming removed 8 bases at V and 4 bases at J, with 16 bases between. Germline CDR1 SGHTA, CDR2 FQGNSA. The CDR3 totals 14 residues. In DNA, the CDR3 is TGTGCCAGCGGCCCGGGGGTGGGGGCAGATACGCAGTATTTT. Encoded protein: CASGPGVGADTQYF.

The table lists this clonotype with many counts. The chain recombines TRBV6-2 or TRBV6-3 with TRBJ2-7; a possible D gene is TRBD1 (5 bases). From germline, CDR1 is MNHEY and CDR2 SVGEGT. V lost 7 bases to trimming and J lost 0 bases, with 10 bases between them. CDR3 length: 13 amino acids. CDR3 amino acids: CASTDRSSYEQYF. For the CDR3, the DNA is TGTGCCAGCACCGACAGATCCTCCTACGAGCAGTACTTC.

In this sample, this clonotype turned up many times. The V call is TRBV20-1, the J call TRBJ2-1; D call uncertain. Germline V gene sequence: CDR1 DFQATT, CDR2 SNEGSKA (reference sequence). This CDR3 is 11 amino acids long. The CDR3 DNA reads TGCAGGACAATTTCAGGCAATGAGCAGTTCTTC. Protein sequence: CRTISGNEQFF.

This clonotype occurred many times. The rearrangement joins TRBV29-1 to TRBJ2-7, with D possibly being TRBD1 (6 bases). With 5 bases removed from V and 2 bases from J, the gap between germline ends came to 10 bases. Per germline, CDR1 SQVTM and CDR2 ANQGSEA. CDR3 length: 12 amino acids. The CDR3 here is CSVSRTAYEQYF. The CDR3 DNA reads TGCAGCGTTTCCCGGACAGCCTACGAGCAGTACTTC.

The rearrangement uses TRBV5-1 and TRBJ1-1, with D perhaps matching TRBD1 (5 bases). The germline V and J ends were trimmed by 4 bases and 0 bases, with 16 bases remaining between them. This CDR3 region has 16 residues. Germline lookup yields CDR1 SGHRS and CDR2 YFSETQ. The DNA of the CDR3 is TGCGCCAGCAGCCCTGACGGGCAGGGAGTGAACACTGAAGCTTTCTTT. Translation: CASSPDGQGVNTEAFF.

This clonotype was recorded at least ten times. The chain couples TRBV6-1 to TRBJ2-7; D is perhaps TRBD1 or TRBD2 (5 bases each). There are 14 residues in the CDR3. The germline V gene has CDR1 MNHNS and CDR2 SASEGT. Trimming left V 6 bases short and J 2 bases short, with 14 bases between. The CDR3 region is CASRLGTGAYEQYF. The CDR3 DNA is TGTGCCAGCAGGCTCGGGACGGGTGCCTACGAGCAGTACTTC.

This clonotype was picked up many times. V usage is TRBV12-3 or TRBV12-4 and J usage is TRBJ1-5, with a possible D match to TRBD1 (6 bases). The CDR3 has 14 residues. Trimming removed 4 bases at V and 8 bases at J, with 15 bases between. CDR3 region: CASSSTGPLEPQHF. CDR3 DNA: TGTGCCAGCAGTTCGACAGGCCCCCTGGAGCCCCAGCATTTT.

This chain connects TRBV2 to TRBJ2-6; D not certain. The V end was cut by 5 bases, the J end by 0 bases, with 11 bases between. Germline CDR1 reads SNHLY; CDR2 reads FYNNEI. The CDR3 contains 16 residues. In DNA, the CDR3 is TGTGCCAGCAGTCAAGGACGGAACTCTGGGGCCAACGTCCTGACTTTC. This encodes CASSQGRNSGANVLTF.

Points on this clonotype: One end of the junction does not line up with germline, which may come from a read error. The chain couples TRBV5-1 to TRBJ2-7, with D uncertain. Germline values: CDR1 SGHRS, CDR2 YFSETQ. This CDR3 is 15 amino acids long. The CDR3 loop reads CASSLDHPSNYEQYF. The CDR3 region has the DNA TGTGCCAGCAGCCTCGATCACCCCTCAAACTACGAGCAGTACTTC.

This clonotype was recorded many times. The rearrangement joins TRBV7-2 to TRBJ2-1; 9 positions match TRBD2. In germline, CDR1 is SGHTA, CDR2 FQGNSA. Trimming took 0 bases from V and 8 from J; bases not matched to a gene: 5. This CDR3 spans 15 amino acids. The CDR3 DNA reads as TGTGCCAGCAGCTTAGCTGGCGGGAGGGTAGATGAGCAGTTCTTC. Protein sequence: CASSLAGGRVDEQFF.

This clonotype was detected many times. The gene calls are TRBV6-1 and TRBJ2-1; possibly TRBD2 for D (6 bases). Per the germline V gene, CDR1 is MNHNS and CDR2 is SASEGT. The V end lost 4 bases, the J end lost 6 bases, and 22 bases lay between the germline ends. This CDR3 spans 17 amino acids. CDR3 coding DNA: TGTGCCAGCAGTGCTTCCCGACTAGTTGAGAACTTCAATGAGCAGTTCTTC. This codes for CASSASRLVENFNEQFF.

This clonotype was observed many times. The rearrangement links TRBV5-5 to TRBJ1-1; D is unresolved. This CDR3 is 14 amino acids long. Trimming cost V 2 bases and J 7 bases, with 15 bases left between them. CDR1 is SGHKS, CDR2 YYEKEE, per germline (reference sequence). CDR3 nucleotides: TGTGCCAGCAGCTTTGTGCCGGTCCTCGGTGAAGCTTTCTTT. Protein: CASSFVPVLGEAFF.

This clonotype was counted between two and nine times. The chain uses TRBV15 and TRBJ2-7; D might be TRBD1 or TRBD2, each matching 5 bases. Trimming removed 3 bases from V and 4 bases from J, with 13 bases in between. The CDR3 has 14 amino acids. CDR1 and CDR2 from the germline V gene are LNHNV and YYDKDF (reference sequence). CDR3 sequence reads: CATSRGRSSYEQYF. The DNA of the CDR3 is TGTGCCACCAGCAGGGGACGGAGCTCATACGAGCAGTACTTC.

Only a few counts were recorded for this clonotype. One end of the junction fails to match germline, which may point to a read error. The genes are TRBV28 and TRBJ1-1, with a tentative D call TRBD1 (6 bases). Germline V gene lookup returns CDR1 MDHEN and CDR2 SYDVKM. The CDR3 loop spans 13 amino acids. The CDR3 protein is CASSLRGNAEAFF. The CDR3 nucleotides are TGTGCCAGCAGCTTAAGGGGGAACGCTGAAGCTTTCTTT.

At least ten counts were recorded for this clonotype. This sequence joins TRBV3-1 and TRBJ2-7, with D possibly TRBD1 on 5 matching bases. Looked up from germline, CDR1 is LGHDT and CDR2 is YNNKEL (reference sequence). The CDR3 is made up of 13 amino acids. Trimming cost V 2 bases and J 6 bases, with 11 bases left between them. The CDR3 coding sequence is TGTGCCAGCAGCCAAATAGGGGCTCGCGAGCAGTACTTC. Its protein product is CASSQIGAREQYF.

The chain has TRBV18 and TRBJ2-7, with D possibly TRBD2 on 5 matching bases. CDR1 and CDR2 from the germline V gene are KGHSH and LQKENI. V shed 6 bases and J shed 0 bases, with 12 bases lying between them. CDR3 length equals 14 residues. The CDR3 loop is CASSLYSVSYEQYF. CDR3 nucleotides: TGTGCCAGCTCCCTGTATAGCGTCTCCTACGAGCAGTACTTC.

The chain recombines TRBV30 with TRBJ2-7, with TRBD1 matching over 7 bases. The CDR3 has 14 residues. V dropped 1 base and J dropped 0; count of bases not matched to a gene: 3. Germline V CDR1 and CDR2: GTSNPN, SVGIG (reference sequence). DNA for the CDR3: TGTGCCTGGAGTGACAGGGGTCCCTCCTACGAGCAGTACTTC. Translated, it gives CAWSDRGPSYEQYF.

The chain recombines TRBV28 with TRBJ2-7; TRBD1 aligns across 10 bases. The CDR3 has 14 residues. Per germline, CDR1 MDHEN and CDR2 SYDVKM. Unmatched junction bases numbered 10, after V lost 9 bases and J lost 5 bases. The CDR3 DNA reads TGTGCCAGTTGGGGGACAGGGGCCGTCGACGAGCAGTACTTC. This codes for CASWGTGAVDEQYF.

In this sample, this clonotype turned up many times. J is TRBJ2-3 and V is TRBV2, with TRBD2 as a possible D gene (5 bases). From germline, CDR1 is SNHLY and CDR2 FYNNEI. V was shortened by 7 bases and J by 5 bases, with 10 bases between the two germline ends. There are 12 residues in the CDR3. The CDR3 reads CASTRTGDTQYF. As DNA, the CDR3 is TGTGCCAGCACGAGGACTGGAGATACGCAGTATTTT.

The chain links TRBV6-1 to TRBJ1-3; D call uncertain. CDR3 length: 14 amino acids. Trimming removed 6 bases at V and 4 bases at J, with 13 bases between. Per the germline V gene, CDR1 is MNHNS and CDR2 is SASEGT. The CDR3 coding sequence is TGTGCCAGCAGCAGAGGATCTACAGGAAACACCATATATTTT. Translated: CASSRGSTGNTIYF.

This chain links TRBV7-2 with TRBJ2-7, with 7 bases lining up with TRBD2. The trim removed 2 bases at V and 3 bases at J, leaving 4 bases unmatched. Germline loops: CDR1 SGHTA, CDR2 FQGNSA. This CDR3 is 14 amino acids long. CDR3 sequence (DNA): TGTGCCAGCAGCTTAACCGGGACTATCTACGAGCAGTACTTC. Amino acid sequence: CASSLTGTIYEQYF.

This clonotype was seen only a few times. The genes are TRBV19 and TRBJ2-1; D uncertain. CDR3 size: 13 residues. From germline, CDR1 is LNHDA and CDR2 SQIVND (reference sequence). With 6 bases removed from V and 4 bases from J, the gap between germline ends came to 10 bases. CDR3 protein: CASRKNTYNEQFF. The CDR3 coding sequence is TGTGCCAGTAGGAAAAACACTTACAATGAGCAGTTCTTC. Together with reference TRBV19 and TRBJ2-1, the CDR3 gives the full variable domain: DGGITQSPKYLFRKEGQNVTLSCEQNLNHDAMYWYRQDPGQGLRLIYYSQIVNDFQKGDIAEGYSVSREKKESFPLTVTSAQKNPTAFYLCASRKNTYNEQFFGPGTRLTVL.

In its sample, this clonotype was seen many times. The CDR3 DNA follows: TGTGCCAGCACCCACCGGGGGGAAAATTCACCCCTCCACTTT. Translated, it gives CASTHRGENSPLHF. This sequence joins TRBV2 and TRBJ1-6, with D possibly TRBD1 on 5 matching bases. The CDR3 is 14 residues long. Trimming took off 7 bases at V and 7 bases at J, with 14 bases between the two ends. Per the germline V gene, CDR1 is SNHLY and CDR2 is FYNNEI.

This clonotype was seen a few times. The CDR3, as DNA: TGCAGCGCACCCGGGACTAGCGGGACCGATGAGCAGTTCTTC. Translating gives CSAPGTSGTDEQFF. The chain couples TRBV29-1 to TRBJ2-1, with 13 bases aligning to TRBD2. With 7 bases clipped from V and 8 bases from J, the junction kept 8 bases outside the gene matches. The CDR3 spans 14 residues. Per germline, CDR1 SQVTM and CDR2 ANQGSEA.

This clonotype was detected only a few times. The chain carries TRBV29-1 and TRBJ1-2; TRBD1 matches at 11 bases. In germline, CDR1 is SQVTM, CDR2 ANQGSEA. The V gene end was trimmed by 7 bases and the J gene end by 4 bases; junction bases not matched to a gene: 5. The CDR3 has 13 residues. The CDR3 is CSAKGQGVYGYTF. DNA of the CDR3: TGCAGCGCAAAGGGACAGGGGGTCTATGGCTACACCTTC.

This clonotype was detected only a few times. The rearrangement uses TRBV20-1 and TRBJ2-3, with 14 bases identical to TRBD2. Germline lookup yields CDR1 DFQATT and CDR2 SNEGSKA (reference sequence). J lost 4 bases, V lost 6 bases, and 12 bases had no gene match. The CDR3 is made up of 17 amino acids. CDR3 DNA sequence: TGCAGTGCCCAGGGGACTAGCGGGAGATTAAACCCAGATACGCAGTATTTT. Encoded protein: CSAQGTSGRLNPDTQYF.